This T cell receptor (beta chain) derives from a study of cytomegalovirus exposure and HLA in healthy donors. Study-wide results and caveats: A missense DCLRE1C variant was associated with V- and J-gene trimming of TCR beta chains in a later analysis, and an independent cohort replicated the association. Cytomegalovirus status was reportedly diagnosed by the classifier with high specificity and sensitivity. Donors were assumed by presence/absence analyses to have roughly uniform sequencing depth.

CDR1 and CDR2 from the germline V gene are MGHRA and YSYEKL. Trimming removed 3 bases at V and 4 bases at J, with 10 bases between. This CDR3 contains 14 residues. Remarks on this clone: What it recognizes is unknown.

The PCR contained 60 Vbeta and 13 Jbeta primers. Here immunoSEQ multiplex PCR was the method, and the copy in TCRdb shows in-frame clones only, minus some. The top ten hold around 1.5% of the sample, which has 120,000 to 150,000 clones, roughly four fifths seen once. The clonotype was recovered from a female donor in good health and CMV-seronegative. V usage is TRBV4-1 and J usage is TRBJ2-1; maybe TRBD2 (6 bases). Sequencing used PBMCs. The DNA of the CDR3 is TGCGCCAGCAGCCAGGTCGGGGGTTACAATGAGCAGTTCTTC. It is translated as CASSQVGGYNEQFF.